This T cell receptor (beta chain) was identified during a study of blood T cell repertoires in COVID-19. CDR3 size: 15 residues. Germline CDR1 reads SGHRS; CDR2 reads YFSETQ. V lost 3 bases and J lost 3; bases outside the gene matches: 7. Sequencing used immunoSEQ multiplex PCR; TCRdb keeps in-frame clones, though not all of them. The data contain over 250,000 clones, roughly 87% of them singletons. V gene TRBV5-1 combines with J gene TRBJ2-7; 9 bases map to TRBD2. The sample consisted of PBMCs or T cells enriched from blood (not recorded which). The TCR comes from a woman between 18 and 29 years old who had recovered from COVID-19. In DNA, the CDR3 is TGCGCCAGCAGCTCCACGACTAGCGGCTTCTACGAGCAGTACTTC. Its translation: CASSSTTSGFYEQYF.